Each of the 31 T cell receptor beta chains below was sequenced from the same sample in a study of shared clonotypes between healthy human individuals. Repertoires were generated with immunoSEQ multiplex PCR, while TCRdb's copy carries only in-frame clones and drops some. The data contain roughly 1,000,000 clones, 75% to 85% of them singletons. Input material: memory CD4+ T cells from PBMCs. Indicated subset: CD45RA-negative fraction. Receptors originate from a man aged 18 to 35 in good health. Some clones in this sample may be carry-over from other donors' samples.

This sequence joins TRBV5-6 and TRBJ2-6; 8 bases agree with TRBD1. With V trimmed by 4 bases and J by 0 bases, 9 bases remained unmatched. The CDR3 is 18 residues long. From germline, CDR1 is SGHDT and CDR2 YYEEEE. CDR3 amino acids: CASSKDRDTYSGANVLTF. The CDR3 nucleotides are TGTGCCAGCAGCAAGGACAGGGATACTTACTCTGGGGCCAACGTCCTGACTTTC.

The chain combines TRBV18 with TRBJ2-5, with D possibly being TRBD2 (6 bases). The CDR3 is 17 amino acids. CDR1 is KGHSH, CDR2 LQKENI, per germline. V was pared by 0 bases and J by 0 bases, with 14 bases between. CDR3 bases: TGTGCCAGCTCACCACCTAGCGGCAGGGCCAACCAAGAGACCCAGTACTTC. Amino acid sequence: CASSPPSGRANQETQYF.

Note on this clone: This may come from a read error, since a much larger clone is one base off. The chain couples TRBV28 to TRBJ1-2; D possibly corresponds to TRBD1 (6 bases). Germline CDR1 and CDR2: MDHEN and SYDVKM. V was clipped by 6 bases and J by 2 bases, with 10 bases between them. The CDR3 runs to 13 residues. CDR3 in DNA: TGTGCCAGCAGCCAAGGACAGAACTATGGCTACACCTTC. Translating it yields CASSQGQNYGYTF.

The chain carries TRBV4-1 and TRBJ2-1, with unresolved D. This CDR3 has 15 residues. Germline CDR1 MGHRA, CDR2 YSYEKL. V lost 0 bases and J 0 bases, leaving 6 bases between the germline ends. CDR3 loop: CASSQDMSSYNEQFF. Here the CDR3 DNA reads TGCGCCAGCAGCCAAGATATGAGCTCCTACAATGAGCAGTTCTTC.

The genes are TRBV18 and TRBJ2-5, with TRBD2 matching 8 bases. The V gene end was trimmed by 0 bases and the J gene end by 5 bases; junction bases not matched to a gene: 5. The CDR3 has 15 amino acids. CDR1 is KGHSH, CDR2 LQKENI, per germline. CDR3 DNA sequence: TGTGCCAGCTCACCACCGGGGACTAGGGGCGAGACCCAGTACTTC. Translated: CASSPPGTRGETQYF.

The V and J genes are TRBV7-2 and TRBJ2-7, with TRBD2 matching 11 bases. This CDR3 is built from 17 residues. CDR1 and CDR2 (germline): SGHTA, FQGNSA. V gave up 4 bases and J gave up 1 base; unmatched junction bases: 9. The CDR3 DNA sequence: TGTGCCAGCAGCTCTAGGATAGCGGGAGGGCCGTCCTACGAGCAGTACTTC. Amino acid sequence: CASSSRIAGGPSYEQYF.

The chain carries TRBV4-1 and TRBJ2-3; the D gene could be TRBD1 or TRBD2 (6 bases each). The CDR3 is 14 amino acids. V lost 0 bases and J 4 bases, leaving 8 bases between the germline ends. Germline V gene data show CDR1 as MGHRA and CDR2 as YSYEKL. This CDR3 reads CASSQERGADTQYF. CDR3 DNA sequence: TGCGCCAGCAGCCAAGAGAGGGGGGCAGATACGCAGTATTTT.

V and J are TRBV5-1 and TRBJ2-5; possibly TRBD1 for D (5 bases). The CDR3 sequence is 16 residues long. Germline CDR1 is SGHRS and CDR2 is YFSETQ. The V gene lost 6 bases and the J gene lost 2 bases, with 20 bases spanning the gap. The CDR3 DNA is TGCGCCAGCACCGCATTAGGGGTCTCCACTCAAGAGACCCAGTACTTC. Protein: CASTALGVSTQETQYF.

The chain joins TRBV9 to TRBJ2-2, with 10 bases matching TRBD2. With 2 bases clipped from V and 7 bases from J, the junction kept 8 bases outside the gene matches. Germline CDR1 reads SGDLS; CDR2 reads YYNGEE. The CDR3 consists of 16 residues. The CDR3 here is CASSVSAGGVGGELFF. CDR3 nucleotides: TGTGCCAGCAGCGTTTCAGCGGGAGGGGTAGGCGGGGAGCTGTTTTTT. Drawing the rest from reference TRBV9 and TRBJ2-2, the complete variable domain is DSGVTQTPKHLITATGQRVTLRCSPRSGDLSVYWYQQSLDQGLQFLIQYYNGEERAKGNILERFSAQQFPDLHSELNLSSLELGDSALYFCASSVSAGGVGGELFFGEGSRLTVL.

The V gene is TRBV6-6, the J gene TRBJ1-2; D gene unclear. The germline CDR1 and CDR2 sequences are MNHNY and SVGAGI (reference sequence). This CDR3 has 12 residues. V was shortened by 9 bases and J by 3 bases, with 11 bases between the two germline ends. In DNA form, the CDR3 reads TGTGCCAGTACAGCCCCCTACTATGGCTACACCTTC. Protein sequence: CASTAPYYGYTF.

The chain recombines TRBV28 with TRBJ1-5; the D is unclear. The germline V and J ends were trimmed by 5 bases and 0 bases, with 11 bases remaining between them. The CDR3 totals 15 residues. Germline CDR1 and CDR2: MDHEN and SYDVKM. Written as DNA, the CDR3 is TGTGCCAGCAGTGTCCCTGTACTTAGCAATCAGCCCCAGCATTTT. Translated, it gives CASSVPVLSNQPQHF. Full variable domain (outside the CDR3, taken from reference TRBV28 and TRBJ1-5): DVKVTQSSRYLVKRTGEKVFLECVQDMDHENMFWYRQDPGLGLRLIYFSYDVKMKEKGDIPEGYSVSREKKERFSLILESASTNQTSMYLCASSVPVLSNQPQHFGDGTRLSIL.

This clone was observed at least ten times. The same CDR3 is also encoded by other DNA sequences in this sample. The J gene is TRBJ1-1, the V gene TRBV7-2, with D possibly TRBD1 on 5 matching bases. V gave up 5 bases and J gave up 5 bases, with 15 bases separating them. Germline-derived CDR1 and CDR2 are SGHTA and FQGNSA. CDR3 length: 14 residues. The DNA of the CDR3 is TGTGCCAGCAGCCCGAGGACGGGGGGTACTGAAGCTTTCTTT. Its translation is CASSPRTGGTEAFF.

V is TRBV7-3 and J is TRBJ2-7; 9 bases line up with TRBD2. Germline CDR1 is SGHTA and CDR2 is FQGTGA. CDR3 length: 15 amino acids. Trimming removed 5 bases from V and 2 bases from J; junction bases left unmatched: 7. DNA for the CDR3: TGTGCCAGCAGCCCCAGACTAGCGGAAGCCTACGAGCAGTACTTC. Protein: CASSPRLAEAYEQYF.

The chain employs TRBV7-8 and TRBJ1-3, with D uncertain. There are 16 residues in the CDR3. Germline V lookup: CDR1 SGHVS, CDR2 FQNEAQ. With 0 bases removed from V and 4 bases from J, the gap between germline ends came to 13 bases. The CDR3, as DNA: TGTGCCAGCAGCTTAGCGCAGTCGGGTTCGGGAAACACCATATATTTT. Translation gives CASSLAQSGSGNTIYF.

The chain has TRBV30 and TRBJ1-5; D is possibly TRBD1 (5 bases). CDR1 GTSNPN and CDR2 SVGIG come from the germline V gene (reference sequence). This CDR3 has 15 amino acids. V was cut by 1 base and J by 2 bases, with 12 bases left in between. CDR3 nucleotide sequence: TGTGCCTGGAGTGGCGGGACTCCGGGCAATCAGCCCCAGCATTTT. Translation: CAWSGGTPGNQPQHF.

Details on this clone: Other DNA sequences in this sample translate to the same CDR3. The CDR3 bases are TGTGCCAGCAGTTTACGGGCCTATGGCTACACCTTC. Translating gives CASSLRAYGYTF. The chain employs TRBV28 and TRBJ1-2; D ambiguous. The CDR3 consists of 12 residues. V lost 2 bases and J 4 bases, leaving 5 bases between the germline ends. Germline values: CDR1 MDHEN, CDR2 SYDVKM.

Worth noting for this clone: One end of the junction varies from germline; a read error may be responsible. The rearrangement uses TRBV4-2 and TRBJ2-7; D may correspond to TRBD1 or TRBD2 (5 bases each). Germline V gene sequence: CDR1 LGHNA, CDR2 YNFKEQ. CDR3 size: 14 residues. This CDR3 reads CASSKGLASYEQYF. Written as DNA, the CDR3 is TGTGCCAGCAGCAAGGGGCTAGCTTCCTACGAGCAGTACTTT.

Concerning this clone: Distinct nucleotide sequences in the sample also encode this CDR3. The rearrangement joins TRBV29-1 to TRBJ2-7; 9 nucleotides line up with TRBD1. Germline CDR1 reads SQVTM; CDR2 reads ANQGSEA. The V segment lost 7 bases and the J segment 4 bases; nucleotides outside the gene matches: 2. The CDR3 totals 11 residues. CDR3 sequence reads: CSAGQGYEQYF. As DNA, the CDR3 is TGCAGCGCGGGACAGGGTTACGAGCAGTACTTC.

Details on this clone: Additional DNA sequences in this sample encode the identical CDR3. The gene calls are TRBV28 and TRBJ2-1, with D perhaps TRBD2 (5 bases). The CDR3 is made up of 15 amino acids. V was pared by 1 base and J by 1 base, with 8 bases between. The germline V gene has CDR1 MDHEN and CDR2 SYDVKM. CDR3 sequence: CASSLLSGSYNEQFF. Written as DNA, the CDR3 is TGTGCCAGCAGTTTATTGTCGGGGTCCTACAATGAGCAGTTCTTC. Drawing the rest from reference TRBV28 and TRBJ2-1, the complete variable domain is DVKVTQSSRYLVKRTGEKVFLECVQDMDHENMFWYRQDPGLGLRLIYFSYDVKMKEKGDIPEGYSVSREKKERFSLILESASTNQTSMYLCASSLLSGSYNEQFFGPGTRLTVL.

V and J are TRBV15 and TRBJ2-2; 12 bases are a match to TRBD1. This CDR3 comprises 17 residues. V shed 8 bases, J shed 3 bases, and the junction held 10 bases outside the gene matches. CDR1 is LNHNV and CDR2 is YYDKDF in the germline V gene (reference sequence). The CDR3: CATGGDRGRGDTGELFF. The CDR3 DNA follows: TGTGCCACCGGAGGGGACAGGGGGCGCGGGGACACCGGGGAGCTGTTTTTT.

This clone was seen more than once but under ten times. V is TRBV11-3 and J is TRBJ2-7; 8 bases are a match to TRBD1. V dropped 2 bases and J dropped 3; count of bases not matched to a gene: 0. Germline loops: CDR1 SGHNT, CDR2 YENEEA. CDR3 length: 13 amino acids. CDR3 amino acids: CASSLTGGYEQYF. The DNA of the CDR3 is TGTGCCAGCAGCTTAACAGGGGGCTACGAGCAGTACTTC.

V and J are TRBV28 and TRBJ2-2, with D perhaps matching TRBD1 (6 bases). The CDR3 sequence is 18 residues long. V dropped 7 bases and J dropped 7 bases, with 28 bases sitting between them. Looked up from germline, CDR1 is MDHEN and CDR2 is SYDVKM. The CDR3 here is CASTPPTGFGASVGELFF. CDR3 nucleotides: TGTGCCAGCACCCCCCCCACAGGGTTCGGGGCAAGTGTCGGGGAGCTGTTTTTT. Combining the CDR3 with reference TRBV28 and TRBJ2-2 gives the whole variable domain DVKVTQSSRYLVKRTGEKVFLECVQDMDHENMFWYRQDPGLGLRLIYFSYDVKMKEKGDIPEGYSVSREKKERFSLILESASTNQTSMYLCASTPPTGFGASVGELFFGEGSRLTVL.

This clone turned up a few times. The genes are TRBV28 and TRBJ1-2; D ambiguous. The CDR3 contains 12 residues. CDR1 and CDR2 from the germline V gene are MDHEN and SYDVKM. The V end lost 7 bases, the J end lost 0 bases, and 6 bases lay between the germline ends. The CDR3 loop reads CASKSANYGYTF. DNA of the CDR3: TGTGCCAGCAAATCAGCTAACTATGGCTACACCTTC.

This sequence joins TRBV2 and TRBJ2-7; possible D gene TRBD2, 6 bases. V was trimmed by 8 bases and J by 0 bases, leaving 8 bases between them. CDR3 length: 12 amino acids. In germline, CDR1 is SNHLY, CDR2 FYNNEI. Here the CDR3 reads CASGGLSYEQYF. The CDR3, as DNA: TGTGCCAGCGGGGGACTCTCCTACGAGCAGTACTTC.

The chain uses TRBV25-1 and TRBJ2-5, with 8 bases identical to TRBD2. Germline V CDR1 and CDR2: MGHDK, SYGVNS. The CDR3 totals 15 residues. J lost 4 bases, V lost 8 bases, and 12 bases had no gene match. CDR3 in DNA: TGTGCCAGCGCGGCCGGGAGGGCCGGGCGAGAGACCCAGTACTTC. Translating it yields CASAAGRAGRETQYF. Together with reference TRBV25-1 and TRBJ2-5, the CDR3 gives the full variable domain: EADIYQTPRYLVIGTGKKITLECSQTMGHDKMYWYQQDPGMELHLIHYSYGVNSTEKGDLSSESTVSRIRTEHFPLTLESARPSHTSQYLCASAAGRAGRETQYFGPGTRLLVL.

In nucleotides, the CDR3 is TGTGCCAGTAGTATCCCAAAAAATACGCAGTATTTT. This codes for CASSIPKNTQYF. The chain couples TRBV19 to TRBJ2-3; no firm D call. Trimming removed 3 bases at V and 7 bases at J, with 8 bases between. In germline, CDR1 is LNHDA, CDR2 SQIVND (reference sequence). CDR3 length: 12 residues.

The chain employs TRBV6-6 and TRBJ2-1; the D is unclear. CDR1 is MNHNY, CDR2 SVGAGI, per germline (reference sequence). V was cut by 2 bases and J by 3 bases, with 5 bases left in between. This CDR3 has 13 residues. For the CDR3, the DNA is TGTGCCAGCAGTTACGGGGACTACAATGAGCAGTTCTTC. This gives the protein CASSYGDYNEQFF.

CDR3 sequence reads: CASSPSPATGELFF. As DNA, the CDR3 is TGTGCCAGCAGCCCTTCCCCAGCGACCGGGGAGCTGTTTTTT. The chain recombines TRBV7-3 with TRBJ2-2; unclear D gene. Germline values: CDR1 SGHTA, CDR2 FQGTGA. V lost 5 bases and J 5 bases, leaving 12 bases between the germline ends. The CDR3 extends over 14 amino acids.

This sequence joins TRBV10-3 and TRBJ2-7; 11 bases align to TRBD2. Trimming took 3 bases from V and 2 from J; bases not matched to a gene: 6. CDR1 and CDR2 (germline): ENHRY, SYGVKD. The CDR3 is 16 residues long. This CDR3 reads CAISDPGLAAPYEQYF. Written as DNA, the CDR3 is TGTGCCATCAGTGACCCGGGACTAGCGGCCCCCTACGAGCAGTACTTC.

The chain couples TRBV6-1 to TRBJ1-5; TRBD1 might be the D (5 bases). The V end was cut by 5 bases, the J end by 4 bases, with 15 bases between. The CDR3 is 15 amino acids. CDR1 is MNHNS, CDR2 SASEGT, per germline. CDR3 region: CASSLRDLTNQPQHF. CDR3 DNA sequence: TGTGCCAGCAGTCTCCGGGACCTGACAAATCAGCCCCAGCATTTT.

The V gene is TRBV5-5, the J gene TRBJ2-6, with D possibly TRBD1 on 6 matching bases. This CDR3 region has 17 residues. V lost 2 bases and J 0 bases, leaving 12 bases between the germline ends. CDR1 is SGHKS, CDR2 YYEKEE, per germline (reference sequence). The CDR3 nucleotides are TGTGCCAGCAGCTTTACAGGGACGCACTCTGGGGCCAACGTCCTGACTTTC. Translated: CASSFTGTHSGANVLTF.